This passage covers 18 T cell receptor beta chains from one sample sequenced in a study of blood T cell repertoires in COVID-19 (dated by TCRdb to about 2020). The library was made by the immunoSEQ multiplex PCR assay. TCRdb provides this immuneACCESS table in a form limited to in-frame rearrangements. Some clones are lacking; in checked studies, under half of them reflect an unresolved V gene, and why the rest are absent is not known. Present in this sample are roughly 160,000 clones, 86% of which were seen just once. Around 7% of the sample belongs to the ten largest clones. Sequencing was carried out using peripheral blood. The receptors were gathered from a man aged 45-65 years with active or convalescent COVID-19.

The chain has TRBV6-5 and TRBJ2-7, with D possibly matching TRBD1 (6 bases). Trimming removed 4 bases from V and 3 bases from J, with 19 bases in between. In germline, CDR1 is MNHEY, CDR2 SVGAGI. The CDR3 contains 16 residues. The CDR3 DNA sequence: TGTGCCAGCAGTTCCGGAAGTTTGGGGGCAGGCTACGAGCAGTACTTC. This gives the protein CASSSGSLGAGYEQYF.

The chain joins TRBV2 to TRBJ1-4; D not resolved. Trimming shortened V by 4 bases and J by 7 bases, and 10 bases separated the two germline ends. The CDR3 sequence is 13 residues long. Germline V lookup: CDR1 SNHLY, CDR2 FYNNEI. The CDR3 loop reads CASSVPEAEKLFF. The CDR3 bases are TGTGCCAGCAGTGTACCGGAGGCTGAAAAACTGTTTTTT. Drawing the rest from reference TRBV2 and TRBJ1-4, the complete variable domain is EPEVTQTPSHQVTQMGQEVILRCVPISNHLYFYWYRQILGQKVEFLVSFYNNEISEKSEIFDDQFSVERPDGSNFTLKIRSTKLEDSAMYFCASSVPEAEKLFFGSGTQLSVL.

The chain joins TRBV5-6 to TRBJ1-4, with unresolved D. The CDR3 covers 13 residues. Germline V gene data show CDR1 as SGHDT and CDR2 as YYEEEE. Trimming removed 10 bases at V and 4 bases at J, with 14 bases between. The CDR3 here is CAGKDSFNEKLFF. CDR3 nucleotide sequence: TGTGCCGGGAAGGACTCCTTTAATGAAAAACTGTTTTTT.

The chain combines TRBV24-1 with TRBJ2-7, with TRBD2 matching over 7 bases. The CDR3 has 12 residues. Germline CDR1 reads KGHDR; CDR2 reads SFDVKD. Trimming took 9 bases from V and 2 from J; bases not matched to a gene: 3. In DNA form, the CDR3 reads TGTGCCACCGGGGAGGGGCCCTACGAGCAGTACTTC. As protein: CATGEGPYEQYF.

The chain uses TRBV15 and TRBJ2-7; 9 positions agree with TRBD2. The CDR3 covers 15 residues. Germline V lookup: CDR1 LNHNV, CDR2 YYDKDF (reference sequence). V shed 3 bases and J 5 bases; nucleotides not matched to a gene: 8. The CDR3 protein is CATSRISGSLHEQYF. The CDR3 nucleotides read TGTGCCACCAGCAGGATTAGCGGGAGTCTCCACGAGCAGTACTTC.

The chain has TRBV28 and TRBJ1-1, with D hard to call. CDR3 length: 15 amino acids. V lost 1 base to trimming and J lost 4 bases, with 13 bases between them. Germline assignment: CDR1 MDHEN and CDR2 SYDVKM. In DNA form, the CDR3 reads TGTGCCAGCAGTTTATCGGAGACTTTGGGCACTGAAGCTTTCTTT. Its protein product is CASSLSETLGTEAFF.

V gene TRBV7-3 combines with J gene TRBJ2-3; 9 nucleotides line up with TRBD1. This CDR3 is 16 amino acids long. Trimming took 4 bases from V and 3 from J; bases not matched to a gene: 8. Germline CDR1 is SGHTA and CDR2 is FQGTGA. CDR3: CASSSIPGQGTDTQYF. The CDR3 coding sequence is TGTGCCAGCAGCTCCATTCCGGGACAGGGTACAGATACGCAGTATTTT. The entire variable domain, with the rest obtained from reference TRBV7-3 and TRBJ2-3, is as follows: GAGVSQTPSNKVTEKGKYVELRCDPISGHTALYWYRQSLGQGPEFLIYFQGTGAADDSGLPNDRFFAVRPEGSVSTLKIQRTERGDSAVYLCASSSIPGQGTDTQYFGPGTRLTVL.

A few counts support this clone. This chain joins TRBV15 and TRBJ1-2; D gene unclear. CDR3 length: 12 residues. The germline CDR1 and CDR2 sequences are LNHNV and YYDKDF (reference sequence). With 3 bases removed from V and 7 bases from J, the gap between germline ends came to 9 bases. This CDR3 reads CATSSTWSGYTF. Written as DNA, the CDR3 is TGTGCCACCAGCAGTACATGGAGTGGCTACACCTTC.

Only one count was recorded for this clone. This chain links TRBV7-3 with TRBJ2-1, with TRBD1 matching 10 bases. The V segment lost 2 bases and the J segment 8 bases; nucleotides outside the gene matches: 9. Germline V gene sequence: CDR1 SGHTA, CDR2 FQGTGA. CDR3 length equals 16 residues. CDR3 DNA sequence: TGTGCCAGCAGCTTAGCGGGGACAGGGGTGGGACATGAGCAGTTCTTC. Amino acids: CASSLAGTGVGHEQFF.

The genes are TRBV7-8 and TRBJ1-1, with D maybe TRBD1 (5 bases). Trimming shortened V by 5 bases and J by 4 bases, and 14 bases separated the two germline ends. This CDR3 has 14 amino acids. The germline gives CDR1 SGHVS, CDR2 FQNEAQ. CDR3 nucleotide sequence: TGTGCCAGCAGCCCGACAGCCCTTGGCACTGAAGCTTTCTTT. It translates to CASSPTALGTEAFF.

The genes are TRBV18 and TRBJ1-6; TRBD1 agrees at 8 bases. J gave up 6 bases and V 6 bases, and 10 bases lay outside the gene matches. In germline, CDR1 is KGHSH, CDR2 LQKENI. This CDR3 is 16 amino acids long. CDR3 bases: TGTGCCAGCTCTCCATCTGAGGGACAGGCTAATTCACCCCTCCACTTT. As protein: CASSPSEGQANSPLHF.

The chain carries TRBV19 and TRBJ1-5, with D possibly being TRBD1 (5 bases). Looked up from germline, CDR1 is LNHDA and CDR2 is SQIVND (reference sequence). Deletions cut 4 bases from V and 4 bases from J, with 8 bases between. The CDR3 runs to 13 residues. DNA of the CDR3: TGTGCCAGTAGTAGGACAAGTAATCAGCCCCAGCATTTT. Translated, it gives CASSRTSNQPQHF. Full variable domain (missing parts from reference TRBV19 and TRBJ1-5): DGGITQSPKYLFRKEGQNVTLSCEQNLNHDAMYWYRQDPGQGLRLIYYSQIVNDFQKGDIAEGYSVSREKKESFPLTVTSAQKNPTAFYLCASSRTSNQPQHFGDGTRLSIL.

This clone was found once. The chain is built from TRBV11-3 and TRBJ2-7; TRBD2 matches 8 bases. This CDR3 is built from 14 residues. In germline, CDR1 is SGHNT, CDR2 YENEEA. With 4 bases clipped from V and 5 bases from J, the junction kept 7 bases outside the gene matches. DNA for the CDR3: TGTGCCAGCAGCTCCCGGGAGGGGATCGACGAGCAGTACTTC. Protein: CASSSREGIDEQYF. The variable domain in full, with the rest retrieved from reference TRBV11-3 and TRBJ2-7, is EAGVVQSPRYKIIEKKQPVAFWCNPISGHNTLYWYLQNLGQGPELLIRYENEEAVDDSQLPKDRFSAERLKGVDSTLKIQPAELGDSAVYLCASSSREGIDEQYFGPGTRLTVT.

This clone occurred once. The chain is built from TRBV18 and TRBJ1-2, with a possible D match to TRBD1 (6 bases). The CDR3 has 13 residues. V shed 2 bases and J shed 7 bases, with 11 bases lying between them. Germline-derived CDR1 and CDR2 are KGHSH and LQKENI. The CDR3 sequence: CASSPDRTAGYTF. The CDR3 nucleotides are TGTGCCAGCTCACCAGATCGGACAGCTGGCTACACCTTC.

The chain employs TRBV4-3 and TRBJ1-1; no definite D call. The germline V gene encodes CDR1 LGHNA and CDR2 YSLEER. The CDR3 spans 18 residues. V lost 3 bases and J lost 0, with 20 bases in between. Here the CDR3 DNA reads TGCGCCAGCAGCCATCGAAGACAATACTCTAACATGAACACTGAAGCTTTCTTT. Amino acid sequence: CASSHRRQYSNMNTEAFF.

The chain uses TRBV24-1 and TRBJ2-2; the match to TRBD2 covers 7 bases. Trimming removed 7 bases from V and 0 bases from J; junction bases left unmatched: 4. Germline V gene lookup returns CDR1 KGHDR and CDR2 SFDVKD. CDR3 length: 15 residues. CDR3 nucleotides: TGTGCCACCAGGAGCGGGAAAGCGAACACCGGGGAGCTGTTTTTT. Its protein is CATRSGKANTGELFF.

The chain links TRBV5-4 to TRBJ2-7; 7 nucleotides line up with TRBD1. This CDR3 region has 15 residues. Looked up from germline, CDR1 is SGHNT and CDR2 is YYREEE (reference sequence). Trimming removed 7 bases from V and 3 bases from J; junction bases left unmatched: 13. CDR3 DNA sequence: TGTGCCAGCGGCCCCAGCGTGACAGGGAACTACGAGCAGTACTTC. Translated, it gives CASGPSVTGNYEQYF. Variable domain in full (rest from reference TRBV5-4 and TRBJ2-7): ETGVTQSPTHLIKTRGQQVTLRCSSQSGHNTVSWYQQALGQGPQFIFQYYREEENGRGNFPPRFSGLQFPNYSSELNVNALELDDSALYLCASGPSVTGNYEQYFGPGTRLTVT.

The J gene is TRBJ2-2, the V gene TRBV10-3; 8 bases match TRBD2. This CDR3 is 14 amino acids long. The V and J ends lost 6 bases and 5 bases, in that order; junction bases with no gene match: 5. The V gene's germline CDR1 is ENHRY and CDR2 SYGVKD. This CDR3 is CAIRAGGQTGELFF. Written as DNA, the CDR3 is TGTGCCATCAGGGCGGGAGGTCAAACCGGGGAGCTGTTTTTT.